The clone carrying this TCR beta chain was observed a handful of times. These data originate in a study of cytomegalovirus exposure and HLA in healthy donors. The PCR employed 60 Vbeta primers together with 13 Jbeta primers. Assay: immunoSEQ multiplex PCR; the TCRdb copy retains only in-frame clones and omits some. The table shows about 210,000 clones, with around 81% occurring only once. The trim removed 5 bases at V and 4 bases at J, leaving 9 bases unmatched. This CDR3 is 16 amino acids long. Germline V gene sequence: CDR1 SEHNR, CDR2 FQNEAQ (reference sequence). The chain recombines TRBV7-9 with TRBJ1-5; TRBD1 matches at 9 bases. The clonotype comes from a woman aged 50 to 65 in good health and CMV-seropositive. The sequencing sample was made of PBMCs. The CDR3 spells CASSRTGVGANQPQHF. In nucleotides, the CDR3 is TGTGCCAGCAGCCGGACAGGGGTTGGGGCGAATCAGCCCCAGCATTTT.